This TCR beta chain was found in a study of blood T cell repertoires in COVID-19. Study as a whole: From the United States, Italy and Spain came samples of acute and convalescent COVID-19. PBMCs, B-cell-depleted T cells, or T cells provided the cDNA or gDNA that made up the material.

Original methodology: Estimation of nucleated cell counts relied on the amplification of reference gene primers. Measured with immunoSEQ multiplex PCR; TCRdb has only the in-frame clones, and not every one. The V and J calls and clone size are taken from that table; D and trimming were inferred from the DNA. The sample carries 120,000 to 150,000 clones, about 80% recorded once. Germline assignment: CDR1 MNHEY and CDR2 SVGAGI. The J segment lost 5 bases and the V segment lost 5 bases, leaving 3 bases of the junction unmatched. The CDR3 has 14 amino acids. The receptor's source is a human donor in a cohort sampled during active COVID-19. Material for sequencing was peripheral blood. This chain joins TRBV6-5 and TRBJ1-6, with 7 bases identical to TRBD1. CDR3 DNA: TGTGCCAGCAGTATCGGGACAGATAATTCACCCCTCCACTTT. This sequence encodes CASSIGTDNSPLHF.